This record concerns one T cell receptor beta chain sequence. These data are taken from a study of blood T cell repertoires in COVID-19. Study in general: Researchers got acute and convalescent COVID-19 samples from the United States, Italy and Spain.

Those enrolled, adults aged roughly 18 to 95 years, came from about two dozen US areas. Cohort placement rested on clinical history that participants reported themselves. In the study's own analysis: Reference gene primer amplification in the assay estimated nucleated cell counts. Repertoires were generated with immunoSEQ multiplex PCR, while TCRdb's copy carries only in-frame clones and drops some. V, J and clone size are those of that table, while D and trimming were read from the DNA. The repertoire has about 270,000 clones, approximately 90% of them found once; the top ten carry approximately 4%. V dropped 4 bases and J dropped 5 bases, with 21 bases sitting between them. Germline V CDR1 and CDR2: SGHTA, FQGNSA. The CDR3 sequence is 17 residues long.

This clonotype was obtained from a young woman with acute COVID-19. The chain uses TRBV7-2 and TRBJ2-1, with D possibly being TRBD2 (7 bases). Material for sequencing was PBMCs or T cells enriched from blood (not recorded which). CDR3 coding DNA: TGTGCCAGCAGCTCCAGGGGCGGGGGTTTTAGTAACAATGAGCAGTTCTTC. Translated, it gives CASSSRGGGFSNNEQFF.